This T cell receptor (beta chain) was sequenced for a study of T cell changes during pregnancy in multiple sclerosis. Germline CDR1 SGHKS, CDR2 YYEKEE (reference sequence). The CDR3 is made up of 15 amino acids. V shed 2 bases and J 3 bases; nucleotides not matched to a gene: 5. TCRdb's table, derived via immunoSEQ multiplex PCR, lists solely in-frame clones and lacks some. The sample carries about 55,000 clones, 90% recorded once. The sample here was CD4+ T cells from peripheral blood mononuclear cells, taken in the first trimester of pregnancy. The TCR sequence derives from a female donor with multiple sclerosis, enrolled in a pregnancy study. This chain connects TRBV5-5 to TRBJ1-5, with 7 bases identical to TRBD1. Here the CDR3 reads CASSLTGAVNQPQHF. The CDR3 bases are TGTGCCAGCAGCTTAACAGGGGCAGTCAATCAGCCCCAGCATTTT.